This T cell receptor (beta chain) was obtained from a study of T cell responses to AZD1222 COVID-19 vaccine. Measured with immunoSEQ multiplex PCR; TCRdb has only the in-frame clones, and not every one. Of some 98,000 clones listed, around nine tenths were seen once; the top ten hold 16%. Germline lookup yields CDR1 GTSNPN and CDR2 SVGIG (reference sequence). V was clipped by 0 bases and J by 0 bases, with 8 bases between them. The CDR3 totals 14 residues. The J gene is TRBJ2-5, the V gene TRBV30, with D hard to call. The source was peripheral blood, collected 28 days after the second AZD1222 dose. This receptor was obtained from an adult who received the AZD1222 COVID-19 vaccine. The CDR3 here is CAWSVGRDQETQYF. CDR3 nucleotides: TGTGCCTGGAGTGTAGGTCGGGACCAAGAGACCCAGTACTTC.